This T cell receptor (beta chain) is from a study of identical twins (dated by TCRdb to about 2016). About the study as a whole: To test whether fetal clonotypes persist, the study used deep sequencing on TCR alpha and beta repertoires from monozygotic twins, unrelated adults of various ages, and cord blood. Replicate twin experiments were performed at different times using different library preparation protocols to rule out contamination. Results and caveats for the whole study, not just this receptor: Out-of-frame TCR alpha sharing in monozygotic twins was systematically underestimated by recombination models, whereas sharing between unrelated individuals was in agreement with the recombination models. Fewer insertions were carried by abundant cord blood beta clonotypes, a similar but weaker trend appeared in young adult naive repertoires, and no such trend appeared in memory repertoires. Because the same donors could not be followed over many years, the conclusions depended on cross-sectional statistical analysis. Zero-insertion analyses could be partly confounded by invariant T cells such as MAIT and iNKT, though diverse VJ usage argued against such confounding for most clonotypes. Compared with coincidental sharing between unrelated individuals, out-of-frame TCR alpha sequences shared between twins showed an excess of sequences with low generation probability. Excess twin sharing in beta out-of-frame sequences was weaker because fewer shared sequences lowered the signal-to-noise ratio.

The library was built by means of 5' RACE. Sequencing took place on an Illumina HiSeq 2000. Template switching added a universal primer binding site, and the final cDNA carried a unique molecular identifier that allowed TCR cDNA molecules to be counted accurately. Specific primers in the conserved constant-segment region were used to synthesize first-strand cDNA for TCR alpha and beta chains. Each cDNA library was double barcoded, with a SMART-Mk sample barcode plus Illumina barcodes, to control for contamination. TruSeq adapter sequences and Illumina sample barcodes were added in two successive PCR steps. Sequencing of the TCR alpha and beta cDNA libraries was done on the Illumina HiSeq platform using custom primers. As for how the authors treated the data: MiGEC processed the raw reads to extract unique molecular identifiers, while MiXCR was used to determine the CDR3 positions. For each individual, recombination models were inferred using an EM algorithm with the repgenHMM and IGoR tools. Shared clonotypes were analyzed with the tcR package in R, and sharing was normalized by the product of cloneset sizes. To study raw recombination without the effects of thymic and clonal selection, out-of-frame nonproductive sequences were analyzed. The raw public reads went through TCRdb reprocessing: fastp at Q25, MiXCR clone calling, in-frame beta chains kept. For every CDR3 protein sequence, its rows merge into one entry that carries the most common genes and DNA. TCRdb's processing, not the study's, gives the V and J calls here. The sample contains some 460,000 distinct CDR3 sequences, around 14% of them found a single time. Of the sample, about 0.54% is held by the ten largest clones.

This clonotype was picked up a small number of times. Its specific antigen is unknown. The input lacks base qualities; no much larger clone sits a single base away. Every donor was a healthy Caucasian. The twin cohort consisted of three pairs of female monozygotic twins, all aged about 18 to 29 years. CD4+ and CD8+ T cell populations were isolated with positive isolation kits from Invitrogen. CDR1 and CDR2 are read off the germline V gene as SGHRS and YFSETQ. Spanning cysteine to phenylalanine, the CDR3 consists of 15 amino acids. The DNA shown is the 45-base CDR3, in frame from base 1. The junction shows trimming of 0 bases on V and 0 bases on J, plus 7 bases between the germline ends. This sample was shared with a second study, whose subject was yellow fever vaccine responses in identical twins. As that second study puts it: The T cell response to vaccination in identical twins was reported by the authors to appear partly convergent and partly personalized. In the study, vaccine-responding T cell clones were precisely tracked in identical twins.

The sample consisted of CD4+ T cells sorted from blood. The chain is made from TRBV5-1 and TRBJ2-4; the D gene lacks a confident call. The TCR sequence derives from a woman aged 18 to 35 in good health. The bases are TGCGCCAGCAGCTTGGAACCGAAAGCCAAAAACATTCAGTACTTC. Translated, this is CASSLEPKAKNIQYF.